The 13 T cell receptor beta chains reported below all come from one sample, sequenced in a study of T cells in pancreatic ductal adenocarcinoma. The table came from immunoSEQ multiplex PCR; TCRdb's copy has only in-frame clones and leaves some out. The data show roughly 5,000 clones, around 68% seen once. Selected pancreatic ductal adenocarcinoma patients had undergone surgery without neoadjuvant therapy. The sequencing sample was made of pancreatic tumor tissue. These receptors all come from a human donor with pancreatic ductal adenocarcinoma.

The V and J genes are TRBV9 and TRBJ2-7; 7 bases fit TRBD2. The trim removed 1 base at V and 4 bases at J, leaving 8 bases unmatched. This CDR3 comprises 15 residues. Germline loops: CDR1 SGDLS, CDR2 YYNGEE. Written as DNA, the CDR3 is TGTGCCAGCAGCGTAACCAGCGGGGTCGGGTACGAGCAGTACTTC. Its protein is CASSVTSGVGYEQYF.

The chain uses TRBV29-1 and TRBJ2-1; TRBD1 aligns across 8 bases. The CDR3 totals 14 residues. CDR1 is SQVTM, CDR2 ANQGSEA, per germline. Trimming cost V 5 bases and J 7 bases; bases outside gene matches: 10. The CDR3 here is CSVSAGGAFNEQFF. The CDR3 nucleotides read TGCAGCGTTTCGGCAGGGGGCGCGTTTAATGAGCAGTTCTTC.

This chain links TRBV9 with TRBJ1-2; a weak D match, TRBD1 (6 bases). Germline-derived CDR1 and CDR2 are SGDLS and YYNGEE. Deletions cut 0 bases from V and 5 bases from J, with 14 bases between. This CDR3 is 15 amino acids long. The CDR3 DNA reads as TGTGCCAGCAGCGTAGGATCGGGGGGCGGGTATGGCTACACCTTC. Translation gives CASSVGSGGGYGYTF.

The gene calls are TRBV6-1 and TRBJ1-1, with a possible D match to TRBD1 (6 bases). V lost 7 bases and J lost 5, with 14 bases in between. The CDR3 runs to 13 residues. The germline V gene encodes CDR1 MNHNS and CDR2 SASEGT. The CDR3, as DNA: TGTGCCAGCACCTCCGGAAGGGGGACTGAAGCTTTCTTT. This translates into CASTSGRGTEAFF.

In DNA, the CDR3 is TGTGCCTGGGGAGGGACAGGAGAAAGCTACACCTTC. It translates to CAWGGTGESYTF. This chain uses TRBV30 with TRBJ1-2, with 8 positions matching TRBD1. The length of the CDR3 is 12 residues. The trim removed 5 bases at V and 9 bases at J, leaving 8 bases unmatched. Germline V gene lookup returns CDR1 GTSNPN and CDR2 SVGIG (reference sequence).

The chain couples TRBV9 to TRBJ2-3, with a possible D match to TRBD2 (6 bases). Trimming shortened V by 1 base and J by 0 bases, and 6 bases separated the two germline ends. Germline V CDR1 and CDR2: SGDLS, YYNGEE. CDR3 size: 14 residues. CDR3 protein: CASSVRGSTDTQYF. The CDR3 nucleotides read TGTGCCAGCAGCGTACGGGGGAGCACAGATACGCAGTATTTT.

By sample share, this clone is large. CDR3 sequence reads: CASSLSFRGGDEQYF. In nucleotides, the CDR3 is TGTGCCAGCAGTTTATCGTTTAGGGGGGGTGACGAGCAGTACTTC. The chain combines TRBV28 with TRBJ2-7; D possibly corresponds to TRBD2 (7 bases). CDR3 length: 15 amino acids. Trimming removed 1 base from V and 5 bases from J, with 15 bases in between. Per the germline V gene, CDR1 is MDHEN and CDR2 is SYDVKM.

This clone was seen a handful of times. The genes are TRBV6-6 and TRBJ1-3; no clear D gene. V lost 6 bases and J 0 bases, leaving 12 bases between the germline ends. The CDR3 sequence is 15 residues long. Per the germline V gene, CDR1 is MNHNY and CDR2 is SVGAGI (reference sequence). The CDR3 spells CASSLNRGSGNTIYF. The CDR3 DNA sequence: TGTGCCAGCAGCCTCAATCGGGGCTCTGGAAACACCATATATTTT.

The chain couples TRBV28 to TRBJ2-7; TRBD1 agrees at 9 bases. Per the germline V gene, CDR1 is MDHEN and CDR2 is SYDVKM. The CDR3 has 12 amino acids. V dropped 3 bases and J dropped 13; count of bases not matched to a gene: 7. In DNA, the CDR3 is TGTGCCAGCAGTTTCTCGGACAGGGGACGCTACTTC. As protein: CASSFSDRGRYF.

This chain uses TRBV7-9 with TRBJ2-7, with a possible D match to TRBD1 (5 bases). V was cut by 6 bases and J by 1 base, with 16 bases left in between. Germline CDR1 reads SEHNR; CDR2 reads FQNEAQ (reference sequence). The CDR3 is made up of 15 amino acids. The CDR3 is CASSFSRGSSYEQYF. DNA for the CDR3: TGTGCCAGCAGTTTCAGTAGGGGTAGTTCCTACGAGCAGTACTTC.

V gene TRBV19 combines with J gene TRBJ2-1; the match to TRBD2 covers 8 bases. The V gene end was trimmed by 3 bases and the J gene end by 5 bases; junction bases not matched to a gene: 6. Germline assignment: CDR1 LNHDA and CDR2 SQIVND (reference sequence). The CDR3 is 15 amino acids. The chain's CDR3 is CASSITGGPDNEQFF. For the CDR3, the DNA is TGTGCCAGTAGTATCACGGGAGGGCCGGACAATGAGCAGTTCTTC.

V and J are TRBV6-1 and TRBJ2-1; 8 bases fit TRBD2. Germline-derived CDR1 and CDR2 are MNHNS and SASEGT. Trimming cost V 4 bases and J 5 bases; bases outside gene matches: 10. This CDR3 spans 16 amino acids. Written as DNA, the CDR3 is TGTGCCAGCAGTGTGTTTGGCGGGGGGACCGACAATGAGCAGTTCTTC. It specifies CASSVFGGGTDNEQFF.

The CDR3 region is CASSSGTSGGSMNEQFF. The CDR3 nucleotides read TGTGCCAGTAGTAGCGGGACTAGCGGGGGGTCGATGAATGAGCAGTTCTTC. The chain links TRBV19 to TRBJ2-1; 15 bases agree with TRBD2. This CDR3 contains 17 residues. Germline assignment: CDR1 LNHDA and CDR2 SQIVND (reference sequence). The trim removed 4 bases at V and 7 bases at J, leaving 8 bases unmatched.